The present entry profiles one T cell receptor (beta chain) with its context. This sample stems from a study of long-term antiretroviral therapy in people with HIV. The CDR3 spans 14 residues. V was shortened by 3 bases and J by 3 bases, with 9 bases between the two germline ends. Germline values: CDR1 LNHNV, CDR2 YYDKDF (reference sequence). A v3.0 immunoSEQ assay was performed at survey level. TCRdb keeps only in-frame clones here, not all; method: immunoSEQ multiplex PCR. The sample comprises over 35,000 clones, 86% of which are singletons, and 3.9% rests with the top ten. The rearrangement links TRBV15 to TRBJ1-5; D may be TRBD1 (5 bases). The receptor was isolated from a woman under 30 with HIV. The sample consisted of unsorted PBMCs, taken just before starting antiretroviral therapy. CDR3 in DNA: TGTGCCACCAGCAGGGGGACCGTCAATCAGCCCCAGCATTTT. Protein sequence: CATSRGTVNQPQHF.